A selection of T cell receptor beta chains follows, all from one sample in a study of T cells in Graves' hyperthyroidism and ophthalmopathy. One entry per CDR3 protein, called by TCRdb with MiXCR from the multiplex PCR reads. There are about 690,000 distinct CDR3 sequences in the sample; 17% occur only once, and around 15% lies in the top ten. Source material: blood. These receptors came from a man between 50 and 59 years old with Graves' hyperthyroidism. Each CDR3 is given with its conserved first and last residue. The order of the fields is D gene, V gene, clone size, J gene, CDR3 DNA, CDR3 protein. The D gene is left open where the match is weak. Expanded clones are given a class, and other clones once, few, many or no size at all.

d_call: TRBD2; v_call: TRBV28; clone_size: NA; j_call: TRBJ2-7; cdr3_nt: TGTGCCAGCAGTTTATGGAGGCTAGCGGGGGGGCCGGAGCAGTACTTC; cdr3_aa: CASSLWRLAGGPEQYF
d_call: TRBD2; v_call: TRBV2; clone_size: many; j_call: TRBJ2-1; cdr3_nt: TGTGCCAGCAGTGAAACGGGGACTAGCGGCTCCTACAATGAGCAGTTCTTC; cdr3_aa: CASSETGTSGSYNEQFF
d_call: TRBD2; v_call: TRBV19; clone_size: NA; j_call: TRBJ2-3; cdr3_nt: TGTGCCAGTTCTAGCGGGAGGTTGCTAGATACGCAGTATTTT; cdr3_aa: CASSSGRLLDTQYF
d_call: TRBD2; v_call: TRBV19; clone_size: many; j_call: TRBJ2-1; cdr3_nt: TGTGCCAGTAGTGGGACTAGCGGGATTATCGATGAGCAGTTCTTC; cdr3_aa: CASSGTSGIIDEQFF
d_call: TRBD1; v_call: TRBV19; clone_size: many; j_call: TRBJ1-5; cdr3_nt: TGTGCCAGTAGTACTGACAGGGGTAGGGTCAATCAGCCCCAGCATTTT; cdr3_aa: CASSTDRGRVNQPQHF
d_call: NA; v_call: TRBV12-3/TRBV12-4; clone_size: many; j_call: TRBJ2-1; cdr3_nt: TGTGCCAGCAGTTTAGCGGGAGTAAACTACAATGAGCAGTTCTTC; cdr3_aa: CASSLAGVNYNEQFF
d_call: NA; v_call: TRBV20-1; clone_size: many; j_call: TRBJ2-3; cdr3_nt: TGCAGTGCTAGAGTGGCCCAAGCTCGGGATACGCAGTATTTT; cdr3_aa: CSARVAQARDTQYF
d_call: NA; v_call: TRBV20-1; clone_size: many; j_call: TRBJ1-1; cdr3_nt: TGCAGTGCTAGAGGACCGGATACTGAAGCTTTCTTT; cdr3_aa: CSARGPDTEAFF
d_call: NA; v_call: TRBV30; clone_size: few; j_call: TRBJ2-7; cdr3_nt: TGTGCCTGGACTTACATGGTCGGCTACGAGCAGTACTTC; cdr3_aa: CAWTYMVGYEQYF
d_call: TRBD2; v_call: TRBV10-1; clone_size: few; j_call: TRBJ2-3; cdr3_nt: TGCGCCACACATTTCCCTAGCGGGACTCCAGATACGCAGTATTTT; cdr3_aa: CATHFPSGTPDTQYF
d_call: NA; v_call: TRBV11-2; clone_size: NA; j_call: TRBJ1-1; cdr3_nt: TGTGCCAGCAGCTTAGATCGGGCCGGGTTTGAAGCTTTCTTT; cdr3_aa: CASSLDRAGFEAFF
d_call: NA; v_call: TRBV5-1; clone_size: few; j_call: TRBJ2-7; cdr3_nt: TGCGCCAGCAGCTTGGTGGAGGGCTTTACGGACGAGCAGTACTTC; cdr3_aa: CASSLVEGFTDEQYF
d_call: NA; v_call: TRBV29-1; clone_size: few; j_call: TRBJ2-7; cdr3_nt: TGCAGCGTTGAGGACAAGGGGGGCTACGAGCAGTACTTC; cdr3_aa: CSVEDKGGYEQYF
d_call: NA; v_call: TRBV3-1; clone_size: NA; j_call: TRBJ1-1; cdr3_nt: TGTGCCAGCAGCCAAGAAAGACAGCTGAACACTGAAGCTTTCTTT; cdr3_aa: CASSQERQLNTEAFF
d_call: NA; v_call: TRBV28; clone_size: many; j_call: TRBJ2-7; cdr3_nt: TGTGCCAGCAACGAGGGCGGGGTGGGAGCCGAGCAGTACTTC; cdr3_aa: CASNEGGVGAEQYF
d_call: NA; v_call: TRBV29-1; clone_size: many; j_call: TRBJ2-7; cdr3_nt: TGCAGCGTTGTCTCCGGGTCTAGCTCCTACGAGCAGTACTTC; cdr3_aa: CSVVSGSSSYEQYF
d_call: NA; v_call: TRBV13; clone_size: once; j_call: TRBJ2-1; cdr3_nt: TGTGCCAGCAGCTTAGTGGAGGCGGCAATCAGTGAGCAGTTCTTC; cdr3_aa: CASSLVEAAISEQFF
d_call: NA; v_call: TRBV4-1; clone_size: NA; j_call: TRBJ1-1; cdr3_nt: TGCGCCAGCAGCCGCCACCAGGTTATGAACACTGAAGCTTTCTTT; cdr3_aa: CASSRHQVMNTEAFF
d_call: NA; v_call: TRBV6-5; clone_size: NA; j_call: TRBJ1-6; cdr3_nt: TGTGCCAGCAGTTACTCTTATTACAATTCACCCCTCCACTTT; cdr3_aa: CASSYSYYNSPLHF
d_call: TRBD2; v_call: TRBV19; clone_size: NA; j_call: TRBJ2-2; cdr3_nt: TGTGCCAGTAGCCGGGAGGGGGGGCGTTCGAACACCGGGGAGCTGTTTTTT; cdr3_aa: CASSREGGRSNTGELFF
d_call: TRBD1; v_call: TRBV5-1; clone_size: many; j_call: TRBJ2-1; cdr3_nt: TGCGCCAGCAGCTTGAGCCAGGGGGCTGGGAATGAGCAGTTCTTC; cdr3_aa: CASSLSQGAGNEQFF
d_call: TRBD1; v_call: TRBV19; clone_size: NA; j_call: TRBJ2-7; cdr3_nt: TGTGCCAGTAGTATAGCTCCGGGACAGGGCTACGAGCAGTACTTC; cdr3_aa: CASSIAPGQGYEQYF
d_call: TRBD1; v_call: TRBV29-1; clone_size: NA; j_call: TRBJ2-1; cdr3_nt: TGCAGCGTTGAATCTCGACAGGGTACCTACAATGAGCAGTTCTTC; cdr3_aa: CSVESRQGTYNEQFF
d_call: NA; v_call: TRBV12-3/TRBV12-4; clone_size: many; j_call: TRBJ1-5; cdr3_nt: TGTGCCAGCAGCCGCACAGGGTCCCCTCAGCCCCAGCATTTT; cdr3_aa: CASSRTGSPQPQHF
d_call: TRBD2; v_call: TRBV5-1; clone_size: few; j_call: TRBJ2-5; cdr3_nt: TGCGCCAGCAGCTTGCCGGGACTAGCGGGAGTAGGAGGAGAGACCCAGTACTTC; cdr3_aa: CASSLPGLAGVGGETQYF
d_call: TRBD1; v_call: TRBV7-9; clone_size: many; j_call: TRBJ1-1; cdr3_nt: TGTGCCAGCAGCCACCACAGGGGCCGCGGGAAGACTGAAGCTTTCTTT; cdr3_aa: CASSHHRGRGKTEAFF
d_call: TRBD1; v_call: TRBV28; clone_size: few; j_call: TRBJ1-1; cdr3_nt: TGTGCCAGCAGACCCGGGACAGGGGGTATGAACACTGAAGCTTTCTTT; cdr3_aa: CASRPGTGGMNTEAFF
d_call: NA; v_call: TRBV12-3/TRBV12-4; clone_size: many; j_call: TRBJ2-5; cdr3_nt: TGTGCCAGCAGTTACTTAGGGCGGGTAGAGACCCAGTACTTC; cdr3_aa: CASSYLGRVETQYF
d_call: TRBD2; v_call: TRBV24-1; clone_size: few; j_call: TRBJ2-2; cdr3_nt: TGTGCCACTGGCGGGAGCGTGTTCGGCACCGGGGAGCTGTTTTTT; cdr3_aa: CATGGSVFGTGELFF
d_call: TRBD2; v_call: TRBV2; clone_size: many; j_call: TRBJ2-3; cdr3_nt: TGTGCCAGCAGATTGGGACTAGCGGCTAGCACAGATACGCAGTATTTT; cdr3_aa: CASRLGLAASTDTQYF
d_call: NA; v_call: TRBV28; clone_size: NA; j_call: TRBJ2-3; cdr3_nt: TGTGCCAGCAGTCTGGTAGCGGCGAGGGGGGCAGATACGCAGTATTTT; cdr3_aa: CASSLVAARGADTQYF
d_call: NA; v_call: TRBV7-2; clone_size: many; j_call: TRBJ1-2; cdr3_nt: TGTGCCAGCAGCCCGATACGGAGGCTCTATGGCTACACCTTC; cdr3_aa: CASSPIRRLYGYTF
d_call: TRBD2; v_call: TRBV20-1; clone_size: few; j_call: TRBJ2-1; cdr3_nt: TGCAGTGCCCTGGGGACTAGCGGACACTCCTACAATGAGCAGTTCTTC; cdr3_aa: CSALGTSGHSYNEQFF
d_call: NA; v_call: TRBV5-1; clone_size: few; j_call: TRBJ1-4; cdr3_nt: TGCGCCAGCAGCTTTTCAGCAGGAAGTGAAAAACTGTTTTTT; cdr3_aa: CASSFSAGSEKLFF
d_call: NA; v_call: TRBV12-3/TRBV12-4; clone_size: many; j_call: TRBJ2-5; cdr3_nt: TGTGCCAGCAGTTTAGGGCTGGGGTTAGAGACCCAGTACTTC; cdr3_aa: CASSLGLGLETQYF
d_call: NA; v_call: TRBV5-6; clone_size: many; j_call: TRBJ2-7; cdr3_nt: TGTGCCAGCTGCCGGGACACAAACTACGAGCAGTACTTC; cdr3_aa: CASCRDTNYEQYF
d_call: TRBD1; v_call: TRBV19; clone_size: few; j_call: TRBJ1-1; cdr3_nt: TGTGCCAGTAGTATAGGGCAGGGGGCGTTCTTTAAAGCTTTCTTT; cdr3_aa: CASSIGQGAFFKAFF
d_call: NA; v_call: TRBV28; clone_size: many; j_call: TRBJ2-7; cdr3_nt: TGTGCCAACTCACCTGACGGAGGGTCTTACGAGCAGTACTTC; cdr3_aa: CANSPDGGSYEQYF
d_call: TRBD1; v_call: TRBV7-2; clone_size: NA; j_call: TRBJ1-2; cdr3_nt: TGTGCCAGCAGCTTAGAACCAGGGGGCGCAGGTGGCTACACCTTC; cdr3_aa: CASSLEPGGAGGYTF
d_call: NA; v_call: TRBV7-9; clone_size: NA; j_call: TRBJ1-6; cdr3_nt: TGTGCCAGCAGCTTACCTGGAGCACCCCTCCACTTT; cdr3_aa: CASSLPGAPLHF
d_call: NA; v_call: TRBV28; clone_size: many; j_call: TRBJ2-2; cdr3_nt: TGTGCCAGTAATGGGTTCACCGGGGAGCTGTTTTTT; cdr3_aa: CASNGFTGELFF
d_call: NA; v_call: TRBV20-1; clone_size: many; j_call: TRBJ1-1; cdr3_nt: TGCAGTGCTAGTGACATGGCTAACACTGAAGCTTTCTTT; cdr3_aa: CSASDMANTEAFF
d_call: NA; v_call: TRBV6-1; clone_size: few; j_call: TRBJ1-3; cdr3_nt: TGTGCCAGCAGTCGGGAGTCTCGAGCTGGAAACACCATATATTTT; cdr3_aa: CASSRESRAGNTIYF
d_call: NA; v_call: TRBV28; clone_size: many; j_call: TRBJ1-1; cdr3_nt: TGTGCCAGCAGCCCTGGGGAGGGGCCCACTGAAGCTTTCTTT; cdr3_aa: CASSPGEGPTEAFF
d_call: TRBD2; v_call: TRBV2; clone_size: NA; j_call: TRBJ2-1; cdr3_nt: TGTGCCAGCAGCAGAGGCGGACTAGCGGGAACCGTCTACAATGAGCAGTTCTTC; cdr3_aa: CASSRGGLAGTVYNEQFF
d_call: TRBD1; v_call: TRBV28; clone_size: many; j_call: TRBJ2-2; cdr3_nt: TGTGCCAGCAGTAGACAGGGGGTGGAGCTGTTTTTT; cdr3_aa: CASSRQGVELFF
d_call: TRBD1; v_call: TRBV3-1; clone_size: many; j_call: TRBJ2-1; cdr3_nt: TGTGCCAGCAGCAACAGACAGGGGGCATACAATGAGCAGTTCTTC; cdr3_aa: CASSNRQGAYNEQFF
d_call: NA; v_call: TRBV15; clone_size: few; j_call: TRBJ1-5; cdr3_nt: TGTGCCACCAGCAGAGAAGACACGTATAGCAATCAGCCCCAGCATTTT; cdr3_aa: CATSREDTYSNQPQHF
d_call: NA; v_call: TRBV10-3; clone_size: few; j_call: TRBJ1-1; cdr3_nt: TGTGCCATCAGTGAGACGGAAACTGAAGCTTTCTTT; cdr3_aa: CAISETETEAFF
d_call: NA; v_call: TRBV6-2/TRBV6-3; clone_size: many; j_call: TRBJ2-7; cdr3_nt: TGTGCCAGCAGTTACTCGGACAGATTAAACTACGAGCAGTACTTC; cdr3_aa: CASSYSDRLNYEQYF